This paragraph reports one T cell receptor (beta chain). The CDR3 consists of 16 residues. From germline, CDR1 is LGHNA and CDR2 YSLEER. The V and J ends lost 1 base and 3 bases, in that order; junction bases with no gene match: 7. The assay was immunoSEQ multiplex PCR, and TCRdb's table has in-frame clones only and misses some. The repertoire holds some 200,000 clones, roughly 84% seen once, with 9.7% in the top ten. This record comes from a study of blood T cell repertoires in COVID-19. Overall study: In each case, the material was cDNA or gDNA derived from T cells, B-cell-depleted T cells, or PBMCs.

The chain combines TRBV4-3 with TRBJ2-7; TRBD1 matches 9 bases. The material sequenced was peripheral blood. The clonotype comes from a man in his fifties with active or convalescent COVID-19. CDR3 DNA sequence: TGCGCCAGCAGCCAAGTGTGGTCGGGACAGGGCTACGAGCAGTACTTC. Translated, it gives CASSQVWSGQGYEQYF.